This T cell receptor (beta chain) stems from a study of blood T cells in healthy people across ages. In terms of origin and age, donors were healthy Caucasian individuals from Russia aged about 6 to 95. This CDR3 contains 15 residues. Germline V gene lookup returns CDR1 SGHRS and CDR2 YFSETQ. The V and J ends lost 4 bases and 2 bases respectively, with 13 bases between them. A sample-barcoded 5' primer and a J-beta primer mix were used in a second PCR of roughly 7 to 11 cycles. All cDNA molecules were each tagged by a template-switch adaptor with 12 random nucleotides. Via MiXCR, TCRdb re-called the 5' RACE reads, giving one row per CDR3 protein. The sample records fewer than 700,000 distinct CDR3 sequences, around half being singletons. This clonotype was seen more than once but under ten times.

The source of this sequence is a man older than 75 in good health. The chain couples TRBV5-1 to TRBJ2-1; the D gene is possibly TRBD2 (6 bases). Sequencing input: blood. The CDR3 sequence: CASSPSRLAYNEQFF. CDR3 nucleotides: TGCGCCAGCAGCCCCTCTCGACTAGCCTACAATGAGCAGTTCTTC.